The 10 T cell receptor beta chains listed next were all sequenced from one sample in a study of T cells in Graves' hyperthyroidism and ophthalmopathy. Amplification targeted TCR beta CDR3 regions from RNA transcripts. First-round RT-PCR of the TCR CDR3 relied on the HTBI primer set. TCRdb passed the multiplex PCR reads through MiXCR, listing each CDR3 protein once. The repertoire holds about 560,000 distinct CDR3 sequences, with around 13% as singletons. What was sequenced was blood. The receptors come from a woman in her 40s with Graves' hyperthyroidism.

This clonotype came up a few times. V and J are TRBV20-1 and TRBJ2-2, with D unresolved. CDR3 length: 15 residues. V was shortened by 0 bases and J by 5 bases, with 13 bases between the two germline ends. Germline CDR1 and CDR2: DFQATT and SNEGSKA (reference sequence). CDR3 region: CSARDMGPTTGELFF. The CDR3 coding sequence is TGCAGTGCTAGAGATATGGGTCCAACAACCGGGGAGCTGTTTTTT.

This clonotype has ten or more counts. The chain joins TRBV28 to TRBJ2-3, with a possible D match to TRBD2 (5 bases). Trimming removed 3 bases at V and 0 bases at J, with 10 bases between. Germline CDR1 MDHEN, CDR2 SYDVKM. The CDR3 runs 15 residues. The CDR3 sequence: CASSLKGRSTDTQYF. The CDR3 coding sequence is TGTGCCAGCAGTTTGAAAGGGAGAAGCACAGATACGCAGTATTTT.

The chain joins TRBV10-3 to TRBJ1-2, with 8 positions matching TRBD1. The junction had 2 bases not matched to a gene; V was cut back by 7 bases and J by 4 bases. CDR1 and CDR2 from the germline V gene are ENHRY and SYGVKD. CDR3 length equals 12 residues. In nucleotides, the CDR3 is TGTGCCATCACAGGGGGCACCTATGGCTACACCTTC. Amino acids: CAITGGTYGYTF.

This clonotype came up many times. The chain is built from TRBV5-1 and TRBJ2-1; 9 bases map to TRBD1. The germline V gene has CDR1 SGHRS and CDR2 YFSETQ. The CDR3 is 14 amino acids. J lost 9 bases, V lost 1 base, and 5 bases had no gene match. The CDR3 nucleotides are TGCGCCAGCAGCTTGACAGGGGGCGTTTTTGAGCAGTTCTTC. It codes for CASSLTGGVFEQFF.

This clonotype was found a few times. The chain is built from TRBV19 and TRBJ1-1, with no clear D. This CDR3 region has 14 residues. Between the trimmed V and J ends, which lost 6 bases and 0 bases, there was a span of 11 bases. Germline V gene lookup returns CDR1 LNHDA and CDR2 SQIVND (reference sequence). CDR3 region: CASRVSAMNTEAFF. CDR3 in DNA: TGTGCCAGTAGAGTTTCGGCCATGAACACTGAAGCTTTCTTT.

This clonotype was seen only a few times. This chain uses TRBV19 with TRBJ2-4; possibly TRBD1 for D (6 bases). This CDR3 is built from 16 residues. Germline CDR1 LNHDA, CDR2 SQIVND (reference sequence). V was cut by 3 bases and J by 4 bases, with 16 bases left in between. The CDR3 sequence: CASSILEGQGKNIQYF. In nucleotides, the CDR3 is TGTGCCAGTAGTATCCTGGAAGGTCAGGGGAAAAACATTCAGTACTTC.

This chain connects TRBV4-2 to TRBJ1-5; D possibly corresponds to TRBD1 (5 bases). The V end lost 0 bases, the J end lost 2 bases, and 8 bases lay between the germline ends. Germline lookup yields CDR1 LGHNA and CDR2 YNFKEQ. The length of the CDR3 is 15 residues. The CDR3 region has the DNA TGTGCCAGCAGCCAAGAGCTCAGGGGCAATCAGCCCCAGCATTTT. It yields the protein CASSQELRGNQPQHF.

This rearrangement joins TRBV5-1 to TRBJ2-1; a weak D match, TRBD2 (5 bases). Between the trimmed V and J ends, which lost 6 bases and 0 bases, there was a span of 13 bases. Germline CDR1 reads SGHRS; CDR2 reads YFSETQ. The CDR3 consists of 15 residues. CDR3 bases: TGCGCCAGCAATACAGAGGGTGGCTCCTACAATGAGCAGTTCTTC. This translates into CASNTEGGSYNEQFF.

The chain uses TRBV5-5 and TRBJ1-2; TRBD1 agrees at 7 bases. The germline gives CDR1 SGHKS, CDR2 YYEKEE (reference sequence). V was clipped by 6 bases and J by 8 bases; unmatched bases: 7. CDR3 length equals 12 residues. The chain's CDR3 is CASTTGAGGYTF. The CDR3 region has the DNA TGTGCCAGCACCACAGGGGCGGGCGGCTACACCTTC.

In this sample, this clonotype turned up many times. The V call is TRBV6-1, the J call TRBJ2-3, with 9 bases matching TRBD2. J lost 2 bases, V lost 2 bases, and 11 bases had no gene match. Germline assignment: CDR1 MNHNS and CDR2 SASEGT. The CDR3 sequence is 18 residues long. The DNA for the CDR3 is TGTGCCAGCAGTGAATACCACTCGGGCGGGAGGGTCACAGATACGCAGTATTTT. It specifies CASSEYHSGGRVTDTQYF.